The present T cell receptor beta chain was sequenced within a study of CXCR3-negative and CXCR3-positive naive CD8 T cells. Study as a whole: The libraries together contributed 110 million to 150 million TRB reads, each supplying about 1.5 +/- 0.3 million.

Findings and limits, study-wide: No difference in surface CD5 was seen between naive subsets, and TCR strength was inferred from TRB CDR3 properties.

The authors prepared UMI-labeled TRB cDNA libraries by 5' RACE. TCRdb reprocessed the 5' RACE reads, with one entry per CDR3 protein and no DNA. This sample contains 150,000 or so distinct CDR3 sequences. The CDR3 is 14 residues long. The germline gives CDR1 SGHRS, CDR2 YFSETQ. As regards this clonotype: Its antigen is not known.

The TCR sequence derives from a human donor in good health. Some clones in this sample may be carry-over from other donors' samples. The V and J genes are TRBV5-1 and TRBJ2-1; TCRdb reports TRBD1, a call that lacks DNA to check it against. The specimen was naive CXCR3- CD8+ T cells from blood. Subset: CD45RO-CCR7+CD27+CD95- naive CD8+ T cells lacking CXCR3 (TNR3-). Here the CDR3 reads CASSLETGHHEQFF.